The 2 T cell receptor beta chains presented below share a single source sample, sequenced in a study of OX40 agonist ivuxolimab in advanced cancers. The table came from immunoSEQ multiplex PCR; TCRdb's copy has only in-frame clones and leaves some out. The data hold fewer than 50,000 clones, with about three quarters observed a single time. Specimen: CD4+ or CD8+ T cells sorted from blood, collected in a trial of the OX40 agonist ivuxolimab. The receptors originated from an adult with an advanced solid tumor such as melanoma, head and neck, liver or kidney cancer.

The rearrangement joins TRBV30 to TRBJ2-5; D not resolved. CDR1 is GTSNPN, CDR2 SVGIG, per germline (reference sequence). V lost 2 bases to trimming and J lost 2 bases, with 12 bases between them. CDR3 length: 14 amino acids. The CDR3 region is CAWSKKYTQETQYF. CDR3 in DNA: TGTGCCTGGAGTAAAAAGTACACACAAGAGACCCAGTACTTC. The whole variable domain, remainder taken from reference TRBV30 and TRBJ2-5, is SQTIHQWPATLVQPVGSPLSLECTVEGTSNPNLYWYRQAAGRGLQLLFYSVGIGQISSEVPQNLSASRPQDRQFILSSKKLLLSDSGFYLCAWSKKYTQETQYFGPGTRLLVL.

This clone occurred a few times. J is TRBJ1-5 and V is TRBV30; D perhaps matches TRBD1 (6 bases). The CDR3 extends over 13 amino acids. The V gene's germline CDR1 is GTSNPN and CDR2 SVGIG (reference sequence). Trimming removed 5 bases from V and 1 base from J, with 9 bases in between. CDR3 residues: CAWDTGSNQPQHF. The CDR3, as DNA: TGTGCCTGGGATACAGGGAGCAATCAGCCCCAGCATTTT. Based on the CDR3 plus reference TRBV30 and TRBJ1-5, the full variable domain is SQTIHQWPATLVQPVGSPLSLECTVEGTSNPNLYWYRQAAGRGLQLLFYSVGIGQISSEVPQNLSASRPQDRQFILSSKKLLLSDSGFYLCAWDTGSNQPQHFGDGTRLSIL.